Following are 17 T cell receptor beta chains from one sample sequenced in a study of CD8 T cells in ankylosing spondylitis. Study-wide results and caveats: Ankylosing spondylitis blood appeared to be characterized by a TCR beta motif of roughly eight highly homologous variants.

Their cognate antigens are unknown. MiXCR, run by TCRdb on the 5' RACE reads, gives a single entry per CDR3 protein. Of over 600,000 distinct CDR3 sequences listed, over 15% were seen once; the top ten hold 15% to 20%. Source material: blood, either unsorted or a sorted T cell fraction (not recorded which). The receptors originated from a male donor with ankylosing spondylitis.

This clonotype has just a few counts. This sequence joins TRBV11-2 and TRBJ2-2; no firm D call. Per the germline V gene, CDR1 is SGHAT and CDR2 is FQNNGV. V lost 3 bases and J lost 8, with 7 bases in between. CDR3 length: 12 residues. The CDR3 DNA reads as TGTGCCAGCAGCTTTCGATCTGGGGAGCTGTTTTTT. Amino acid sequence: CASSFRSGELFF.

This rearrangement joins TRBV24-1 to TRBJ2-7; 8 nucleotides agree with TRBD2. Germline lookup yields CDR1 KGHDR and CDR2 SFDVKD. V was pared by 3 bases and J by 1 base, with 4 bases of the junction left unmatched. The CDR3 contains 15 residues. The CDR3 coding sequence is TGTGCCACCAGTGATGGGGCGGGAGGATCCTACGAGCAGTACTTC. This sequence encodes CATSDGAGGSYEQYF.

This clonotype was seen many times. This chain joins TRBV7-2 and TRBJ2-3, with TRBD2 matching over 11 bases. This CDR3 spans 14 amino acids. Germline lookup yields CDR1 SGHTA and CDR2 FQGNSA. V was pared by 4 bases and J by 6 bases, with 3 bases of the junction left unmatched. The CDR3 bases are TGTGCCAGCAGCTCTAGCGGGGGGAGGGATACGCAGTATTTT. Protein product: CASSSSGGRDTQYF.

The genes are TRBV3-1 and TRBJ1-2, with TRBD1 as a possible D gene (5 bases). Trimming removed 0 bases from V and 7 bases from J, with 9 bases in between. This CDR3 has 13 amino acids. Germline V CDR1 and CDR2: LGHDT, YNNKEL (reference sequence). CDR3 sequence reads: CASSQDTGGGYTF. DNA of the CDR3: TGTGCCAGCAGCCAAGACACAGGCGGTGGCTACACCTTC.

The rearrangement links TRBV20-1 to TRBJ2-7; TRBD1 matches 9 bases. There are 15 residues in the CDR3. Per the germline V gene, CDR1 is DFQATT and CDR2 is SNEGSKA (reference sequence). V gave up 0 bases and J gave up 2 bases; unmatched junction bases: 5. The CDR3 nucleotides are TGCAGTGCTAGAGATCGACAGGGGGTGCCCTACGAGCAGTACTTC. Amino acid sequence: CSARDRQGVPYEQYF.

There are many counts of this clonotype. The CDR3 spells CASSTEGAGAFSTDTQYF. CDR3 DNA: TGTGCCAGCAGCACCGAAGGAGCGGGCGCCTTTAGCACAGATACGCAGTATTTT. The chain combines TRBV2 with TRBJ2-3; D is possibly TRBD2 (6 bases). Germline V gives CDR1 SNHLY, CDR2 FYNNEI. Trimming took 6 bases from V and 0 from J, leaving 22 bases between them. This CDR3 is built from 18 residues.

This clonotype was counted only a few times. The rearrangement links TRBV3-1 to TRBJ2-6, with 8 bases fitting TRBD1. The CDR3 contains 19 residues. CDR1 and CDR2 from the germline V gene are LGHDT and YNNKEL (reference sequence). V lost 4 bases to trimming and J lost 0 bases; unmatched junction nucleotides: 11. The CDR3 DNA sequence: TGTGCCAGCAGCCGTTTTTCCGGGACAGGAAGCTCTGGGGCCAACGTCCTGACTTTC. Translating gives CASSRFSGTGSSGANVLTF.

This clonotype came up a few times. This chain joins TRBV20-1 and TRBJ1-3, with D hard to call. Per germline, CDR1 DFQATT and CDR2 SNEGSKA (reference sequence). V lost 6 bases and J 8 bases, leaving 14 bases between the germline ends. The CDR3 loop spans 12 amino acids. CDR3 sequence: CSATDPRDTIYF. The CDR3 nucleotides read TGCAGTGCAACTGACCCTCGAGACACCATATATTTT.

The chain joins TRBV10-3 to TRBJ2-3; TRBD1 matches 9 bases. The CDR3 is 16 residues long. V trimming: 6 bases; J trimming: 2 bases; junction bases outside the gene matches: 9. Germline V gene sequence: CDR1 ENHRY, CDR2 SYGVKD. The CDR3 spells CAISGPDRGDTDTQYF. CDR3 DNA sequence: TGTGCCATCAGCGGCCCGGACAGGGGAGACACAGATACGCAGTATTTT.

The rearrangement joins TRBV4-3 to TRBJ2-2; TRBD1 matches at 10 bases. The CDR3 covers 23 residues. Trimming removed 0 bases from V and 6 bases from J; junction bases left unmatched: 25. Germline CDR1 reads LGHNA; CDR2 reads YSLEER. This CDR3 reads CASSQDESAIDNKGQGLAGELFF. The CDR3 DNA is TGCGCCAGCAGCCAAGATGAGTCCGCGATAGACAATAAGGGACAGGGGCTGGCCGGGGAGCTGTTTTTT.

This clonotype has only one observation. This chain uses TRBV5-1 with TRBJ1-1; 9 bases line up with TRBD1. The CDR3 contains 16 residues. Losses at the gene ends were 4 bases for V and 2 bases for J; bases not matched to a gene: 9. Looked up from germline, CDR1 is SGHRS and CDR2 is YFSETQ. CDR3 sequence reads: CASSQGQGRGNTEAFF. CDR3 nucleotides: TGCGCCAGCAGCCAGGGACAGGGAAGGGGAAACACTGAAGCTTTCTTT.

V and J are TRBV27 and TRBJ1-1; D is possibly TRBD1 (6 bases). CDR1 and CDR2 (germline): MNHEY, SMNVEV (reference sequence). The CDR3 sequence is 14 residues long. Trimming removed 5 bases at V and 0 bases at J, with 10 bases between. CDR3 in amino acids: CASSTGQMNTEAFF. In nucleotides, the CDR3 is TGTGCCAGCAGTACAGGACAGATGAACACTGAAGCTTTCTTT.

The J gene is TRBJ2-5, the V gene TRBV5-1; 12 positions match TRBD1. V lost 3 bases to trimming and J lost 8 bases; unmatched junction nucleotides: 2. Germline V lookup: CDR1 SGHRS, CDR2 YFSETQ. CDR3 size: 13 residues. CDR3 region: CASSSGTGGTQYF. The CDR3 nucleotides read TGCGCCAGCAGCTCAGGGACAGGGGGCACCCAGTACTTC.

The V gene is TRBV11-2, the J gene TRBJ1-1; no definite D call. The V end was cut by 6 bases, the J end by 1 base, with 6 bases between. Germline V lookup: CDR1 SGHAT, CDR2 FQNNGV. This CDR3 contains 12 residues. CDR3 coding DNA: TGTGCCAGCAGGGCGGGGAACACTGAAGCTTTCTTT. This translates into CASRAGNTEAFF.

The genes are TRBV3-1 and TRBJ1-1; D is uncertain. The CDR3 is 14 residues long. The V end lost 1 base, the J end lost 0 bases, and 6 bases lay between the germline ends. CDR1 is LGHDT and CDR2 is YNNKEL in the germline V gene (reference sequence). The CDR3: CASSQASLNTEAFF. Here the CDR3 DNA reads TGTGCCAGCAGCCAAGCCTCCTTGAACACTGAAGCTTTCTTT. Complete variable domain (other parts from reference TRBV3-1 and TRBJ1-1): DTAVSQTPKYLVTQMGNDKSIKCEQNLGHDTMYWYKQDSKKFLKIMFSYNNKELIINETVPNRFSPKSPDKAHLNLHINSLELGDSAVYFCASSQASLNTEAFFGQGTRLTVV.

This clonotype has only a few counts. The J gene is TRBJ1-6, the V gene TRBV4-1, with TRBD1 as a possible D gene (5 bases). This CDR3 comprises 16 residues. Trimming cost V 0 bases and J 7 bases, with 13 bases left between them. Per germline, CDR1 MGHRA and CDR2 YSYEKL. CDR3 in amino acids: CASSQDGTAANSPLHF. CDR3 nucleotides: TGCGCCAGCAGCCAAGATGGGACGGCGGCGAATTCACCCCTCCACTTT.

The chain employs TRBV5-6 and TRBJ2-7, with TRBD2 matching 15 bases. CDR3 length: 16 residues. V lost 2 bases to trimming and J lost 2 bases; unmatched junction nucleotides: 2. Germline CDR1 is SGHDT and CDR2 is YYEEEE. CDR3 nucleotide sequence: TGTGCCAGCAGCTTCCGGACTAGCGGGGGGGCCTACGAGCAGTACTTC. This codes for CASSFRTSGGAYEQYF.